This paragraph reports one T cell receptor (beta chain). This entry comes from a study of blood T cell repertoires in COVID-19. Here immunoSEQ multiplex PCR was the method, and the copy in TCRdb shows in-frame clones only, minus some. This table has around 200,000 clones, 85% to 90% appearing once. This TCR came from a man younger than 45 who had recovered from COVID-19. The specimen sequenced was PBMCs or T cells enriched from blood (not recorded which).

The CDR3 DNA reads TGTGCCATCAGTGAGAGCTGGCTAGCGGGGGAGACGAACACCGGGGAGCTGTTTTTT. Translated: CAISESWLAGETNTGELFF. The chain carries TRBV10-3 and TRBJ2-2; 10 bases fit TRBD2. The CDR3 is 19 amino acids. The V segment lost 2 bases and the J segment 0 bases; nucleotides outside the gene matches: 9. Germline CDR1 ENHRY, CDR2 SYGVKD.